Below, 8 T cell receptor beta chains from the same sample are listed, as sequenced in a study of CD8 T cells in Susac syndrome. cDNA came from about 0.5 to 1 ug RNA primed by random hexamers. A single record per CDR3 protein comes from TCRdb applying MiXCR to the immunoSEQ multiplex PCR reads. The table shows more than 95,000 distinct CDR3 sequences, with around 94% occurring only once. The sample comprised CD8+ T cells from PBMCs. These receptors were obtained from a human donor with Susac syndrome.

The chain combines TRBV6-5 with TRBJ2-7, with a possible D match to TRBD1 (6 bases). Trimming stripped 2 bases from V and 2 bases from J, with 19 bases between. The germline CDR1 and CDR2 sequences are MNHEY and SVGAGI. This CDR3 contains 17 residues. CDR3 bases: TGTGCCAGCAGTTACGATCCAGGTGCAGGGGAAGCCTACGAGCAGTACTTC. Protein sequence: CASSYDPGAGEAYEQYF.

The V call is TRBV12-3 or TRBV12-4, the J call TRBJ1-2, with D tentatively TRBD1 (5 bases). This CDR3 has 13 residues. The ends were cut back, 5 bases at V and 4 bases at J, with 11 bases in the middle. The CDR3 nucleotides are TGTGCCAGCAGTCAGGGACGGCCCTATGGCTACACCTTC. Residues: CASSQGRPYGYTF.

This chain connects TRBV20-1 to TRBJ2-3, with D perhaps matching TRBD2 (6 bases). V dropped 0 bases and J dropped 1 base, with 11 bases sitting between them. The CDR3 loop spans 15 amino acids. Germline V gene data show CDR1 as DFQATT and CDR2 as SNEGSKA (reference sequence). As DNA, the CDR3 is TGCAGTGCTAGAGATCCTCCTAGCGGCACAGATACGCAGTATTTT. Residues: CSARDPPSGTDTQYF.

The chain joins TRBV12-3 or TRBV12-4 to TRBJ2-7; D call uncertain. The V end was cut by 8 bases, the J end by 2 bases, with 16 bases between. This CDR3 has 14 residues. The CDR3 region is CASWNSRRAYEQYF. CDR3 nucleotides: TGTGCCAGCTGGAACAGCCGTCGAGCCTACGAGCAGTACTTC.

This chain uses TRBV25-1 with TRBJ2-6, with 7 bases aligning to TRBD1. The CDR3 length is 15 residues. The germline V gene has CDR1 MGHDK and CDR2 SYGVNS. The V segment lost 5 bases and the J segment 3 bases; nucleotides outside the gene matches: 4. This CDR3 is CASSTQGYGANVLTF. The CDR3 DNA follows: TGTGCCAGCAGTACACAGGGGTATGGGGCCAACGTCCTGACTTTC.

The chain carries TRBV29-1 and TRBJ2-1; D unresolved. The germline CDR1 and CDR2 sequences are SQVTM and ANQGSEA. The CDR3 has 12 residues. V was clipped by 5 bases and J by 2 bases, with 7 bases between them. The CDR3 spells CSVPGPYNEQFF. CDR3 coding DNA: TGCAGCGTTCCAGGCCCCTACAATGAGCAGTTCTTC.

The chain recombines TRBV12-3 or TRBV12-4 with TRBJ2-5; tentative D call: TRBD1 (7 bases). The V end was cut by 5 bases, the J end by 5 bases, with 15 bases between. This CDR3 comprises 14 residues. The CDR3 spells CASSGDREVETQYF. The CDR3 region has the DNA TGTGCCAGCAGTGGCGACAGGGAGGTGGAGACCCAGTACTTC.

The chain joins TRBV20-1 to TRBJ1-2, with D unclear. The CDR3 totals 14 residues. CDR1 is DFQATT, CDR2 SNEGSKA, per germline (reference sequence). V lost 6 bases to trimming and J lost 5 bases, with 19 bases between them. The CDR3 reads CSANTDVGTYGYTF. The CDR3 DNA is TGCAGTGCCAATACAGACGTCGGAACATATGGCTACACCTTC.